This T cell receptor beta chain was documented in a study of Ad26.COV2.S vaccination and SARS-CoV-2 variants. Across the study: Donor had been placed in the Ad26.COV2.S arm of the COV1001 trial. Ad26.COV2.S was injected intramuscularly once or twice, 56 days apart. Points from the study as a whole: Those who received vaccine or placebo ended up with similar non-spike TCR breadth.

With respect to this clone: Its target is unknown.

Produced via immunoSEQ multiplex PCR; TCRdb's table is partial and in-frame only. The data show 350,000 to 400,000 clones, with approximately 90% seen just once and roughly 3.2% held by the top ten. Trimming left V 9 bases short and J 3 bases short, with 14 bases between. The CDR3 spans 13 residues. Germline V gene sequence: CDR1 SEHNR, CDR2 FQNEAQ (reference sequence). The treatment denotes: around 19 received Ad26.COV2.S at low or high dose, single or two shots; about 5 received placebo; per-sample allocation not given. The samples were gathered on day 63 after the first injection of vaccine or placebo. An Ad26 vector expressing Wuhan-strain SARS-CoV-2 spike constituted the vaccine.

J is TRBJ1-1 and V is TRBV7-9; TRBD1 is a possible D gene (6 bases). The sequencing used peripheral blood, collected in a trial of Ad26.COV2.S vaccine versus placebo. The clonotype originates from a person between 18 and 60 years old who received the Ad26.COV2.S COVID-19 vaccine or a placebo. CDR3 residues: CASRWGGHTEAFF. CDR3 bases: TGTGCCAGTCGTTGGGGGGGCCACACTGAAGCTTTCTTT.